One and the same sample provided the 24 T cell receptor beta chains below, sequenced in a study of blood T cell repertoires in COVID-19. The data were produced by immunoSEQ multiplex PCR, yet TCRdb's version contains in-frame clones alone and is incomplete. Here the sample spans some 250,000 clones, roughly 80% being singletons. Sequencing was performed on peripheral blood. These receptors all come from a woman aged 80 or over with acute or convalescent COVID-19.

The chain carries TRBV7-8 and TRBJ1-4, with 11 bases that match TRBD1. The CDR3 has 15 residues. J lost 3 bases, V lost 8 bases, and 5 bases had no gene match. Germline values: CDR1 SGHVS, CDR2 FQNEAQ. DNA for the CDR3: TGTGCCAGCGCACGGACAGGGGGCTCTAATGAAAAACTGTTTTTT. Translated: CASARTGGSNEKLFF.

V is TRBV19 and J is TRBJ1-2; D might be TRBD1 (6 bases). CDR1 is LNHDA and CDR2 is SQIVND in the germline V gene (reference sequence). This CDR3 region has 13 residues. V was cut by 5 bases and J by 6 bases, with 13 bases left in between. This CDR3 is CASSFLRQDGYTF. For the CDR3, the DNA is TGTGCCAGTAGTTTTCTTAGACAGGATGGCTACACCTTC.

This chain uses TRBV7-9 with TRBJ1-2; the D is unclear. The V end lost 0 bases, the J end lost 6 bases, and 8 bases lay between the germline ends. This CDR3 is 13 amino acids long. CDR1 and CDR2 (germline): SEHNR, FQNEAQ (reference sequence). The CDR3 DNA reads as TGTGCCAGCAGCTTAGCCGGGTTGGATGGCTACACCTTC. Translation: CASSLAGLDGYTF.

This clone was seen just once. The chain uses TRBV2 and TRBJ2-7, with D possibly TRBD1 on 6 matching bases. Germline V gives CDR1 SNHLY, CDR2 FYNNEI. V was shortened by 4 bases and J by 4 bases, with 14 bases between the two germline ends. The CDR3 has 14 amino acids. CDR3 DNA sequence: TGTGCCAGCAGTGTAAAAGGGGGTGGATACGAGCAGTACTTC. It encodes CASSVKGGGYEQYF.

The V and J genes are TRBV19 and TRBJ2-5; 8 bases agree with TRBD2. The germline V gene has CDR1 LNHDA and CDR2 SQIVND (reference sequence). The V segment lost 1 base and the J segment 6 bases; nucleotides outside the gene matches: 7. This CDR3 contains 15 residues. CDR3 residues: CASSIAPGGGKTQYF. CDR3 nucleotide sequence: TGTGCCAGTAGTATAGCCCCGGGAGGGGGGAAGACCCAGTACTTC. Variable domain in full (rest from reference TRBV19 and TRBJ2-5): DGGITQSPKYLFRKEGQNVTLSCEQNLNHDAMYWYRQDPGQGLRLIYYSQIVNDFQKGDIAEGYSVSREKKESFPLTVTSAQKNPTAFYLCASSIAPGGGKTQYFGPGTRLLVL.

The chain combines TRBV29-1 with TRBJ1-1, with a weak D call TRBD1 (6 bases). Trimming took 6 bases from V and 3 from J, leaving 14 bases between them. This CDR3 has 13 amino acids. CDR1 and CDR2 from the germline V gene are SQVTM and ANQGSEA. The chain's CDR3 is CSVGRAGDTEAFF. The CDR3 DNA sequence: TGCAGCGTGGGGCGGGCAGGGGACACTGAAGCTTTCTTT.

The chain combines TRBV27 with TRBJ1-2; D unresolved. The germline V gene has CDR1 MNHEY and CDR2 SMNVEV (reference sequence). The germline V and J ends were trimmed by 2 bases and 4 bases, with 8 bases remaining between them. There are 13 residues in the CDR3. The CDR3 bases are TGTGCCAGCAGTTTAGGCCTCCCCTATGGCTACACCTTC. Amino acids: CASSLGLPYGYTF.

This clone occurred a few times. The rearrangement joins TRBV19 to TRBJ1-2, with D possibly TRBD1 on 5 matching bases. Trimming took off 4 bases at V and 6 bases at J, with 12 bases between the two ends. Looked up from germline, CDR1 is LNHDA and CDR2 is SQIVND (reference sequence). The CDR3 contains 13 residues. The DNA of the CDR3 is TGTGCCAGTAGTAGGGGGACTCTCGATGGCTACACCTTC. Protein sequence: CASSRGTLDGYTF.

This clone was counted once. The chain recombines TRBV3-1 (or the pseudogene TRBV3-2) with TRBJ1-1; D gene ambiguous. Germline-derived CDR1 and CDR2 are LGHDT and YNNKEL (reference sequence). The CDR3 loop spans 14 amino acids. The ends were cut back, 8 bases at V and 1 base at J, with 14 bases in the middle. The CDR3 reads CASSLRTWNTEAFF. The CDR3 coding sequence is TGTGCCAGCTCGCTCCGGACTTGGAACACTGAAGCTTTCTTT.

This clone was counted a single time. The rearrangement joins TRBV5-1 to TRBJ2-2, with a weak D call TRBD2 (6 bases). The CDR3 is 17 amino acids. Trimming removed 3 bases from V and 1 base from J, with 16 bases in between. Per germline, CDR1 SGHRS and CDR2 YFSETQ. Here the CDR3 DNA reads TGCGCCAGCAGCTACGGGTCCGGGGGAGGGAACACCGGGGAGCTGTTTTTT. Translated, it gives CASSYGSGGGNTGELFF.

The chain recombines TRBV29-1 with TRBJ2-1, with 10 bases lining up with TRBD1. The CDR3 has 12 residues. The trim removed 6 bases at V and 4 bases at J, leaving 0 bases unmatched. Germline V lookup: CDR1 SQVTM, CDR2 ANQGSEA. DNA for the CDR3: TGCAGCGTGGACAGGGGGTACAATGAGCAGTTCTTC. It encodes CSVDRGYNEQFF.

This clone was recorded only once. The V call is TRBV5-6, the J call TRBJ2-7, with 8 bases fitting TRBD1. Germline V CDR1 and CDR2: SGHDT, YYEEEE. The CDR3 extends over 15 amino acids. J was trimmed by 2 bases and V by 3 bases; bases with no gene match: 7. For the CDR3, the DNA is TGTGCCAGCAGCTCCAGGGGGCACAAGGCCTACGAGCAGTACTTC. This translates into CASSSRGHKAYEQYF. Complete variable domain (other parts from reference TRBV5-6 and TRBJ2-7): DAGVTQSPTHLIKTRGQQVTLRCSPKSGHDTVSWYQQALGQGPQFIFQYYEEEERQRGNFPDRFSGHQFPNYSSELNVNALLLGDSALYLCASSSRGHKAYEQYFGPGTRLTVT.

The DNA for the CDR3 is TGTGCCAGCAGCTCCGGGGTCCGGACAGGGTCGAGCGAGCAGTACTTC. Residues: CASSSGVRTGSSEQYF. V is TRBV7-6 and J is TRBJ2-7; 8 positions agree with TRBD1. Per germline, CDR1 SGHVS and CDR2 FNYEAQ. The CDR3 extends over 16 amino acids. V lost 4 bases, J lost 6 bases, and 14 bases stayed unmatched.

This clone was counted between two and nine times. The V gene is TRBV2, the J gene TRBJ2-3; weak D call: TRBD2 (6 bases). CDR1 and CDR2 (germline): SNHLY, FYNNEI. This CDR3 has 13 amino acids. The V end was cut by 7 bases, the J end by 1 base, with 9 bases between. For the CDR3, the DNA is TGTGCCAGCAAGGAGGGTCGCACAGATACGCAGTATTTT. Translating gives CASKEGRTDTQYF. Using reference TRBV2 and TRBJ2-3 for the parts outside the CDR3, the full variable domain is EPEVTQTPSHQVTQMGQEVILRCVPISNHLYFYWYRQILGQKVEFLVSFYNNEISEKSEIFDDQFSVERPDGSNFTLKIRSTKLEDSAMYFCASKEGRTDTQYFGPGTRLTVL.

The V gene is TRBV15, the J gene TRBJ2-7, with 7 positions matching TRBD1. CDR3 length: 14 residues. Germline assignment: CDR1 LNHNV and CDR2 YYDKDF (reference sequence). With V trimmed by 3 bases and J by 6 bases, 8 bases remained unmatched. The CDR3 sequence: CATSSGDRDIEQYF. CDR3 nucleotide sequence: TGTGCCACCAGCAGTGGGGACAGAGATATCGAGCAGTACTTC.

About this clone: One junction end does not reproduce the germline sequence, and a read error may be involved. The chain recombines TRBV5-1 with TRBJ2-7, with 7 bases identical to TRBD1. The CDR3 contains 13 residues. The germline V gene has CDR1 SGHRS and CDR2 YFSETQ. The DNA of the CDR3 is TGCGCCAGCACCTTGACAGGGACCTACGAGCAGTACTTC. Translating it yields CASTLTGTYEQYF.

Only a few counts were recorded for this clone. J is TRBJ1-4 and V is TRBV3-1 (or the pseudogene TRBV3-2), with 7 bases that match TRBD1. CDR1 is LGHDT and CDR2 is YNNKEL in the germline V gene (reference sequence). The V gene end was trimmed by 3 bases and the J gene end by 2 bases; junction bases not matched to a gene: 6. The CDR3 spans 16 residues. The CDR3 reads CASSHSTGVTNEKLFF. CDR3 DNA sequence: TGTGCCAGCAGCCACTCTACAGGGGTGACTAATGAAAAACTGTTTTTT.

The chain uses TRBV6-4 and TRBJ2-2, with a weak D call TRBD1 (6 bases). Germline values: CDR1 MRHNA, CDR2 SNTAGT. Trimming took off 7 bases at V and 0 bases at J, with 12 bases between the two ends. CDR3 length: 15 amino acids. The CDR3 bases are TGTGCCAGCAAGTTGGGACATTCGAACACCGGGGAGCTGTTTTTT. Translated: CASKLGHSNTGELFF.

This clone was found a few times. The chain couples TRBV19 to TRBJ2-5; tentative D call: TRBD1 (6 bases). The CDR3 totals 17 residues. Germline V lookup: CDR1 LNHDA, CDR2 SQIVND (reference sequence). Trimming left V 0 bases short and J 5 bases short, with 19 bases between. This CDR3 is CASSIDPAPTGSETQYF. In nucleotides, the CDR3 is TGTGCCAGTAGTATAGATCCCGCCCCCACAGGGTCGGAGACCCAGTACTTC.

This chain joins TRBV2 and TRBJ2-5; TRBD1 matches at 8 bases. V gave up 7 bases and J gave up 4 bases; unmatched junction bases: 8. The CDR3 length is 14 residues. Germline V gene lookup returns CDR1 SNHLY and CDR2 FYNNEI. The CDR3 nucleotides are TGTGCCAGCAACCACAGGGGGTTCAGAGAGACCCAGTACTTC. This codes for CASNHRGFRETQYF.

The gene calls are TRBV5-1 and TRBJ2-7; the match to TRBD1 covers 7 bases. Looked up from germline, CDR1 is SGHRS and CDR2 is YFSETQ. The junction had 8 bases not matched to a gene; V was cut back by 3 bases and J by 5 bases. This CDR3 has 14 amino acids. In nucleotides, the CDR3 is TGCGCCAGCAGCTGGAGACAGGGTGCAAACGAGCAGTACTTC. It is translated as CASSWRQGANEQYF. The whole variable domain, filled in from reference TRBV5-1 and TRBJ2-7, reads KAGVTQTPRYLIKTRGQQVTLSCSPISGHRSVSWYQQTPGQGLQFLFEYFSETQRNKGNFPGRFSGRQFSNSRSEMNVSTLELGDSALYLCASSWRQGANEQYFGPGTRLTVT.

The chain carries TRBV7-8 and TRBJ2-7; the D is unclear. The V end was cut by 0 bases, the J end by 0 bases, with 9 bases between. The CDR3 spans 15 residues. Germline-derived CDR1 and CDR2 are SGHVS and FQNEAQ. CDR3 coding DNA: TGTGCCAGCAGCTTAGCGGAGCTAAGCTCCTACGAGCAGTACTTC. This translates into CASSLAELSSYEQYF.

The chain combines TRBV24-1 with TRBJ2-2; 8 bases line up with TRBD1. The CDR3 extends over 11 amino acids. CDR1 and CDR2 from the germline V gene are KGHDR and SFDVKD. V dropped 7 bases and J dropped 13; count of bases not matched to a gene: 4. DNA for the CDR3: TGTGCCACCAGCCGGACAGGGTCGCTGTTTTTT. This encodes CATSRTGSLFF.

About this clone: Given the absence of the conserved phenylalanine or tryptophan at the CDR3 end, a read error is likely. The DNA is omitted, as the CDR3 cannot be located on it reliably, and the CDR3 follows TCRdb's listing. The V and J genes are TRBV2 and TRBJ1-2; TRBD1 is the table's D call and was not checked against the DNA. The germline V gene has CDR1 SNHLY and CDR2 FYNNEI. The CDR3 region is 13 residues in length, termini included. CDR3 residues: CASSEAGTGSPQL.